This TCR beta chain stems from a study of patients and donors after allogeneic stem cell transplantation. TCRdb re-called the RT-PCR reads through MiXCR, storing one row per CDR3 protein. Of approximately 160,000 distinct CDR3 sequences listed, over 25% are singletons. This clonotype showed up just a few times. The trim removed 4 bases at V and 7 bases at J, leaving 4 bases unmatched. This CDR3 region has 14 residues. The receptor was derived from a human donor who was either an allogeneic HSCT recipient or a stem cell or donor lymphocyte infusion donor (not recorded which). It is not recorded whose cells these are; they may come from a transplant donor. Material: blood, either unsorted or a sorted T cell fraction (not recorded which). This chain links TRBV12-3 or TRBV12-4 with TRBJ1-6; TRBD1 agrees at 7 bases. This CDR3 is CASSSRDRNSPLHF. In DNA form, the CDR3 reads TGTGCCAGCAGTTCCCGGGACAGAAATTCACCCCTCCACTTT.